Shown below are 20 T cell receptor beta chains from a single sample sequenced in a study of CD8 T cells in Susac syndrome. Reverse transcription used roughly 0.45 to 1 ug RNA and random hexamers. TCRdb re-called the immunoSEQ multiplex PCR reads with MiXCR, one entry per CDR3 protein. There are tens of thousands of distinct CDR3 sequences in the sample; over 85% occur only once, and around 0.53% lies in the top ten. Sequencing was performed on CD8+ T cells from PBMCs. These receptors originate from a human donor in good health.

The chain carries TRBV15 and TRBJ2-5; possibly TRBD1 or TRBD2 for D (5 bases each). Trimming shortened V by 9 bases and J by 2 bases, and 19 bases separated the two germline ends. Germline CDR1 reads LNHNV; CDR2 reads YYDKDF (reference sequence). The CDR3 is 15 amino acids. The CDR3 spells CATDAYGDPQETQYF. The CDR3 nucleotides read TGTGCCACAGATGCCTACGGGGACCCTCAAGAGACCCAGTACTTC.

V gene TRBV4-1 combines with J gene TRBJ1-5, with D tentatively TRBD1 (5 bases). Trimming removed 4 bases at V and 2 bases at J, with 18 bases between. Germline lookup yields CDR1 MGHRA and CDR2 YSYEKL. The CDR3 has 17 amino acids. CDR3 coding DNA: TGCGCCAGCAGCCCAAAGGCTGGGGCGGGCGGCAATCAGCCCCAGCATTTT. This gives the protein CASSPKAGAGGNQPQHF.

The chain carries TRBV14 and TRBJ2-5, with a weak D call TRBD1 (5 bases). This CDR3 comprises 14 residues. CDR1 and CDR2 from the germline V gene are SGHDN and FVKESK. V was clipped by 2 bases and J by 3 bases, with 10 bases between them. The CDR3 coding sequence is TGTGCCAGCAGCCAACCGACAGACAAAGAGACCCAGTACTTC. Its protein product is CASSQPTDKETQYF.

This chain links TRBV29-1 with TRBJ2-6, with D unclear. Germline V CDR1 and CDR2: SQVTM, ANQGSEA. Trimming shortened V by 6 bases and J by 4 bases, and 10 bases separated the two germline ends. The CDR3 contains 13 residues. The CDR3 sequence is CSVLAPGANVLTF. The DNA for the CDR3 is TGCAGCGTCCTCGCTCCAGGGGCCAACGTCCTGACTTTC. Full variable domain (remainder filled in from reference TRBV29-1 and TRBJ2-6): SAVISQKPSRDICQRGTSLTIQCQVDSQVTMMFWYRQQPGQSLTLIATANQGSEATYESGFVIDKFPISRPNLTFSTLTVSNMSPEDSSIYLCSVLAPGANVLTFGAGSRLTVL.

The chain couples TRBV5-6 to TRBJ2-3; 11 nucleotides agree with TRBD2. CDR1 and CDR2 (germline): SGHDT, YYEEEE. The CDR3 totals 16 residues. Trimming took 4 bases from V and 3 from J; bases not matched to a gene: 7. CDR3 in DNA: TGTGCCAGCAGCGTCTGGCTAGCGGGAGGTACAGATACGCAGTATTTT. This translates into CASSVWLAGGTDTQYF.

The chain links TRBV11-2 to TRBJ1-3; no clear D gene. This CDR3 contains 16 residues. V was shortened by 1 base and J by 8 bases, with 18 bases between the two germline ends. Germline CDR1 reads SGHAT; CDR2 reads FQNNGV. CDR3 DNA sequence: TGTGCCAGCAGCTTAGTGGTCAGCGTCTCTTCCGACACCATATATTTT. Protein: CASSLVVSVSSDTIYF.

The chain has TRBV7-2 and TRBJ2-7; no clear D. V lost 2 bases, J lost 3 bases, and 11 bases lay in between. The germline V gene has CDR1 SGHTA and CDR2 FQGNSA. This CDR3 has 14 amino acids. This CDR3 reads CASSLSSFYYEQYF. The CDR3 nucleotides are TGTGCCAGCAGCTTATCTTCGTTCTACTACGAGCAGTACTTC.

The chain joins TRBV4-1 to TRBJ2-3; a possible D gene is TRBD2 (6 bases). The CDR3 spans 15 residues. Looked up from germline, CDR1 is MGHRA and CDR2 is YSYEKL. Trimming removed 3 bases from V and 2 bases from J, with 12 bases in between. The CDR3 DNA reads TGCGCCAGCAGCCAGGGGGGACTGGCCACAGATACGCAGTATTTT. Translating gives CASSQGGLATDTQYF.

For the CDR3, the DNA is TGTGCCAGCAGTTTATTAATTACGGTAGGCAATCAGCCCCAGCATTTT. This codes for CASSLLITVGNQPQHF. The chain combines TRBV28 with TRBJ1-5; D not certain. The CDR3 runs 16 residues. Germline lookup yields CDR1 MDHEN and CDR2 SYDVKM. Between the trimmed V and J ends, which lost 1 base and 2 bases, there was a span of 12 bases.

The chain is built from TRBV27 and TRBJ1-5; unclear D gene. This CDR3 is 15 amino acids long. Germline V gene lookup returns CDR1 MNHEY and CDR2 SMNVEV (reference sequence). V was trimmed by 4 bases and J by 5 bases, leaving 15 bases between them. In nucleotides, the CDR3 is TGTGCCAGCAGTTCCCTACAACAGCTCGATCAGCCCCAGCATTTT. Residues: CASSSLQQLDQPQHF.

The chain combines TRBV7-9 with TRBJ2-7; a weak D match, TRBD1 (6 bases). Germline CDR1 is SEHNR and CDR2 is FQNEAQ (reference sequence). V lost 5 bases and J 4 bases, leaving 21 bases between the germline ends. This CDR3 is 16 amino acids long. Here the CDR3 DNA reads TGTGCCAGCAGCGGCCCCTCCAATTCAGGGGCGTACGAGCAGTACTTC. Its protein is CASSGPSNSGAYEQYF.

J is TRBJ2-1 and V is TRBV29-1; perhaps TRBD1 as D (6 bases). The CDR3 has 15 amino acids. V gave up 6 bases and J gave up 4 bases, with 19 bases separating them. From germline, CDR1 is SQVTM and CDR2 ANQGSEA. DNA for the CDR3: TGCAGCGTCAGCGCCGGGACAAACAATTACAATGAGCAGTTCTTC. Amino acids: CSVSAGTNNYNEQFF.

The chain carries TRBV3-1 and TRBJ2-1; TRBD2 agrees at 9 bases. CDR3 length: 18 amino acids. The germline V gene encodes CDR1 LGHDT and CDR2 YNNKEL (reference sequence). With 3 bases clipped from V and 8 bases from J, the junction kept 17 bases outside the gene matches. The CDR3 DNA reads as TGTGCCAGCAGCCACCTAACCGGGACTAGCCATAGGGGCTATGAGCAGTTCTTC. Translating gives CASSHLTGTSHRGYEQFF.

The chain is built from TRBV11-2 and TRBJ2-7; D gene uncertain. V was clipped by 3 bases and J by 2 bases, with 8 bases between them. The CDR3 sequence is 13 residues long. Germline V gene sequence: CDR1 SGHAT, CDR2 FQNNGV. The chain's CDR3 is CASSLGSAYEQYF. The CDR3 coding sequence is TGTGCCAGCAGCTTGGGATCTGCCTACGAGCAGTACTTC.

This chain links TRBV28 with TRBJ2-7; D ambiguous. V gave up 6 bases and J gave up 3 bases, with 12 bases separating them. The CDR3 loop spans 13 amino acids. Germline values: CDR1 MDHEN, CDR2 SYDVKM. CDR3: CASSPQPRYEQYF. DNA for the CDR3: TGTGCCAGCAGCCCTCAGCCCCGCTACGAGCAGTACTTC.

This sequence joins TRBV29-1 and TRBJ1-1; D is possibly TRBD1 (6 bases). CDR1 SQVTM and CDR2 ANQGSEA come from the germline V gene. V was clipped by 5 bases and J by 7 bases, with 17 bases between them. The CDR3 is 13 residues long. CDR3 DNA: TGCAGCGTTACCGGGACAAACAGTAATGAAGCTTTCTTT. It is translated as CSVTGTNSNEAFF.

This chain uses TRBV19 with TRBJ2-7; 8 nucleotides agree with TRBD1. The germline gives CDR1 LNHDA, CDR2 SQIVND (reference sequence). The trim removed 7 bases at V and 1 base at J, leaving 3 bases unmatched. The CDR3 loop spans 13 amino acids. The CDR3 spells CASIGTGSYEQYF. DNA of the CDR3: TGTGCCAGTATAGGGACAGGATCCTACGAGCAGTACTTC.

The chain combines TRBV20-1 with TRBJ2-3, with a tentative D call TRBD1 (6 bases). CDR3 length: 15 residues. Germline CDR1 is DFQATT and CDR2 is SNEGSKA (reference sequence). Trimming left V 2 bases short and J 4 bases short, with 16 bases between. The chain's CDR3 is CSARTTGLRADTQYF. The CDR3 region has the DNA TGCAGTGCTAGAACTACAGGGTTGAGGGCAGATACGCAGTATTTT.

This chain links TRBV12-3 or TRBV12-4 with TRBJ1-2, with TRBD1 identical over 10 bases. The V segment lost 6 bases and the J segment 8 bases; nucleotides outside the gene matches: 6. This CDR3 has 13 amino acids. The CDR3 DNA is TGTGCCAGCAGCCTGACAGGGGGCTGGGGCTACACCTTC. As protein: CASSLTGGWGYTF.

The chain recombines TRBV5-1 with TRBJ2-7; 11 bases align to TRBD2. The CDR3 is 16 residues long. The germline V gene encodes CDR1 SGHRS and CDR2 YFSETQ. V shed 4 bases, J shed 1 base, and the junction held 7 bases outside the gene matches. The DNA for the CDR3 is TGCGCCAGCAGCGGGAGCGGGACTAGCGGATCCTACGAGCAGTACTTC. This gives the protein CASSGSGTSGSYEQYF.